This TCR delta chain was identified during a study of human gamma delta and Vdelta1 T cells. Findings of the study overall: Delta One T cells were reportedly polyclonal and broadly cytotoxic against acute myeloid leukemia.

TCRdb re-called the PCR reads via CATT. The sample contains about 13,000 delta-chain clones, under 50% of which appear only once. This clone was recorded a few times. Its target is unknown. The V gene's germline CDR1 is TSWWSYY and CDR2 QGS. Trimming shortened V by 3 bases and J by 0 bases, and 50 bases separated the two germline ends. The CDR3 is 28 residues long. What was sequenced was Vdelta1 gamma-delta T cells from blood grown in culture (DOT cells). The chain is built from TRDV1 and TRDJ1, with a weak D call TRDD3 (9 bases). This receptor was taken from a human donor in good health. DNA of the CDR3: TGTGCTCTTGGGGACCCACTTCCTACTTCTGCCTGGGGGATCTCTCGATGGGCGGGCAAAACGTACACCGATAAACTCATCTTT. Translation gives CALGDPLPTSAWGISRWAGKTYTDKLIF.